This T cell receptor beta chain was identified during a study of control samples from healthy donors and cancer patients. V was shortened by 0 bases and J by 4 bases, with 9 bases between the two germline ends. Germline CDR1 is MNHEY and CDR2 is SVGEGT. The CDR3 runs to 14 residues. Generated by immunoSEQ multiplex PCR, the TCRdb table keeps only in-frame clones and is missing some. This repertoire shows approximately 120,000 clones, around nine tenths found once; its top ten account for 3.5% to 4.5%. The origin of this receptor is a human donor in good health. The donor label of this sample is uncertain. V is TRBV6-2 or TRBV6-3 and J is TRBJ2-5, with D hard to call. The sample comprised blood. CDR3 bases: TGTGCCAGCAGTTACTCAGGGTTGGGAGAGACCCAGTACTTC. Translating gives CASSYSGLGETQYF.